This T cell receptor beta chain was sequenced in a study of blood T cell repertoires in COVID-19 (dated by TCRdb to about 2020). General notes on the study: Samples from collaborators originated in the United States, Italy and Spain and spanned both the acute and convalescent phases of COVID-19. The material from the prospective study consisted of cDNA or gDNA derived from T cells, B-cell-depleted T cells, or PBMCs. Nearly every sample came with metadata listing a de-identified subject ID, COVID-19 status, age in years and sex. The repertoires were released in a freely available public database meant as a resource for research on the immune response to SARS-CoV-2. Where available, HLA class I and class II types were taken from metadata supplied by the sample provider and were not determined by assay-based typing. The samples were drawn from the first 160 participants of the ongoing ImmuneRACE study and from 950 to 1,500 subjects provided by 6 global collaborators. Subjects who had been exposed to COVID-19, were actively infected with it, or had recovered from it provided the deeply sampled blood TCRbeta repertoires that made up the dataset.

General study outcomes and caveats: The amount of clinical and demographic metadata varied by source and participant and was provided uncurated.

Notes on this clone: Its antigen has not been determined. No base-level quality is on record; no much larger clone is a single base apart.

TCRbeta CDR3 regions were amplified from genomic DNA by means of the immunoSEQ Assay, a bias-controlled multiplex PCR. Turning to the authors' computational methods: The number of nucleated cells in each sample was estimated from the amplification of reference gene primers within the assay. Sequence reads were collapsed and filtered to measure the absolute abundance of every unique TCRbeta CDR3 rearrangement. Productive Simpson clonality was computed per sample as the square root of Simpson's diversity index over productive rearrangements. TCRdb's version of the immuneACCESS table is confined to in-frame rearrangements and falls short of the full clone set. An unresolved V gene accounts for under half of the shortfall where checked; the remainder is of unknown origin. The DNA was the basis for D and trimming; V, J and clone size are from that table. This sample has 150,000 to 200,000 clones in its table, and 89% of those were observed once. The top ten constitute under 3% of the sample.

Its CDR3 holds 13 amino acids, cysteine through phenylalanine. The CDR3 DNA has 39 bases and is translated from base 1. From the germline V gene, CDR1 is SQVTM and CDR2 is ANQGSEA. V sheds 4 bases and J sheds 4 bases, leaving 11 bases between their ends. In the prospective study, participants were about 18 to 100 years old, resided in about two dozen geographic areas of the United States, and were enrolled through a virtual design. In the prospective study, participants were assigned to cohorts based on the clinical history participants reported in a screening survey and a study questionnaire. Mobile phlebotomists in the prospective study collected whole blood, serum and a nasopharyngeal or oropharyngeal swab from every participant. Over a roughly 2-month period, participants in the prospective study had the option of providing additional blood draws and questionnaires. Before DNA extraction, prospective study blood samples were shipped either frozen or at room temperature.

The receptor comes from a woman aged 35 to 49 with acute COVID-19. This chain joins TRBV29-1 to TRBJ2-1, and perhaps TRBD2 as D gene, on 5 matching bases. Material: PBMCs or T cells enriched from blood (not recorded which). The DNA sequence reads TGCAGCGTTGCGGAGGTGCTTTACAATGAGCAGTTCTTC. Its protein reads: CSVAEVLYNEQFF.